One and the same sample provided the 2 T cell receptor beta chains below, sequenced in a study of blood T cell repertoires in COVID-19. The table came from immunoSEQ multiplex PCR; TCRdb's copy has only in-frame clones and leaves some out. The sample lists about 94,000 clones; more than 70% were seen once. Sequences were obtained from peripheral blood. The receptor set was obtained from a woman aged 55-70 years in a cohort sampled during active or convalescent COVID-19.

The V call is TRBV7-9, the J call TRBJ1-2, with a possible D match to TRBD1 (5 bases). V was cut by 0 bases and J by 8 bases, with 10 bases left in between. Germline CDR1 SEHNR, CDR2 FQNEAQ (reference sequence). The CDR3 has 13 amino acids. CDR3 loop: CASSLASGSGYTF. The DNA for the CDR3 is TGTGCCAGCAGCTTAGCGTCAGGGTCCGGCTACACCTTC.

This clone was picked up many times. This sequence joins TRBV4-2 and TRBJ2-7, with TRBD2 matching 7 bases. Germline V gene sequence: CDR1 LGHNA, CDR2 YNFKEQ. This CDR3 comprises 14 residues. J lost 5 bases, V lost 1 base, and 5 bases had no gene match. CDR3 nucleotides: TGTGCCAGCAGCCAAGGCGGGAGCGGAGACGAGCAGTACTTC. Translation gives CASSQGGSGDEQYF.